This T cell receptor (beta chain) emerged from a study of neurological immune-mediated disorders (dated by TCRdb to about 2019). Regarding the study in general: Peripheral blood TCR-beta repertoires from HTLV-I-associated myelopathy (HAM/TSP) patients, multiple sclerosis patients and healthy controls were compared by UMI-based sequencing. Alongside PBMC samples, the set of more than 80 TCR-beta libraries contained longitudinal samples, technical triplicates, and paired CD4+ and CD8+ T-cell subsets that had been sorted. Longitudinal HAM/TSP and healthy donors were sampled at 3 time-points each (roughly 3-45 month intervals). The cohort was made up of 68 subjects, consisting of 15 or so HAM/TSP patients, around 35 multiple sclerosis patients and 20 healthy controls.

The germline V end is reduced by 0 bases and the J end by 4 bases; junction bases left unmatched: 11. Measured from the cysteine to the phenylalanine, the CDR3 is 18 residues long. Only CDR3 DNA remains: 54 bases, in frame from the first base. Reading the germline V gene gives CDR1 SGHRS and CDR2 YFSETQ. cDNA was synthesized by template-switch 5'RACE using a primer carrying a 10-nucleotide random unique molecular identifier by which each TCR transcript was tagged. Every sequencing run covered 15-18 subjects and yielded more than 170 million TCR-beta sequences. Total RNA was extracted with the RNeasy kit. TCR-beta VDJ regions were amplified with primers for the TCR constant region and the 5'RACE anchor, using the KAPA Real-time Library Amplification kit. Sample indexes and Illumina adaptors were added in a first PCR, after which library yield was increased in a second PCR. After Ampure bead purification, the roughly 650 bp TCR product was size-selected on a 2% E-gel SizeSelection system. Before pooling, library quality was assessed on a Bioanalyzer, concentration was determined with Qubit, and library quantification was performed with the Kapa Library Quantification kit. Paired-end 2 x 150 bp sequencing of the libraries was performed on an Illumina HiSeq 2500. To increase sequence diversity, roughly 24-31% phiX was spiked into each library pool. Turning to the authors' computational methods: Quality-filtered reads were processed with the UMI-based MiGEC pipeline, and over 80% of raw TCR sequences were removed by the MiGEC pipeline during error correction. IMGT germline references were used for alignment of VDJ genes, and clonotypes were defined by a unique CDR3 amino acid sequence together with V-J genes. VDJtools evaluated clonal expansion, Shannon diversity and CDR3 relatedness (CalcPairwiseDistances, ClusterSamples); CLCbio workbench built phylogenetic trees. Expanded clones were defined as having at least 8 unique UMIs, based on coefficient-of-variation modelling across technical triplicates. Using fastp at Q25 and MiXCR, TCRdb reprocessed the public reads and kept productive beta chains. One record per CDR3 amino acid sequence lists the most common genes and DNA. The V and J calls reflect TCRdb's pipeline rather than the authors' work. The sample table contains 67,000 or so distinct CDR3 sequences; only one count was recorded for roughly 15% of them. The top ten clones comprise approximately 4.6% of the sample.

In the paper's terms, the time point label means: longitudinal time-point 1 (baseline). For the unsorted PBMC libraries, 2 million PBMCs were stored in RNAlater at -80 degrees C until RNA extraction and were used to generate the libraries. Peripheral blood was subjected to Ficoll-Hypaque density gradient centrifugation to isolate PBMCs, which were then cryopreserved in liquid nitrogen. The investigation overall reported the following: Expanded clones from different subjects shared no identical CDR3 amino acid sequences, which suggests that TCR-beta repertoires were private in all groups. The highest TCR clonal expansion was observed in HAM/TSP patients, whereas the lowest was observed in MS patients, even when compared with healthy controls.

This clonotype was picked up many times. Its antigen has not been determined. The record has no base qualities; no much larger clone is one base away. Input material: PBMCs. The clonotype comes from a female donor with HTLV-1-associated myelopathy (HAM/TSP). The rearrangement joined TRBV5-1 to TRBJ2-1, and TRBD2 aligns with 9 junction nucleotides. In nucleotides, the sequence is TGCGCCAGCAGCTTGGCAGTCTATAGCGGGGGAATATACAATGAGCAGTTCTTC. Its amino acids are CASSLAVYSGGIYNEQFF. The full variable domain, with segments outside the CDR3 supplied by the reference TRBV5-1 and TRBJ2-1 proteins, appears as KAGVTQTPRYLIKTRGQQVTLSCSPISGHRSVSWYQQTPGQGLQFLFEYFSETQRNKGNFPGRFSGRQFSNSRSEMNVSTLELGDSALYLCASSLAVYSGGIYNEQFFGPGTRLTVL.